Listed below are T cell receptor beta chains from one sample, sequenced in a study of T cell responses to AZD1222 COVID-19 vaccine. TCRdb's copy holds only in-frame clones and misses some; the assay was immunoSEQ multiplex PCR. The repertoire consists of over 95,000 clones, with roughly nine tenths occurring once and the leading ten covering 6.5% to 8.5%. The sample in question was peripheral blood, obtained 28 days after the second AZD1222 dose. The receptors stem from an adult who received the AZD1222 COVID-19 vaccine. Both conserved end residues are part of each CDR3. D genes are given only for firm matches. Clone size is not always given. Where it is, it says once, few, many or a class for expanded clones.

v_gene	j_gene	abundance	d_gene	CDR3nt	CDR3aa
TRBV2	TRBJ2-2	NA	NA	TGTGCCAGCGATCGGCTAGCAGCGAACACCGGGGAGCTGTTTTTT	CASDRLAANTGELFF
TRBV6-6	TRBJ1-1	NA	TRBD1	TGTGCCAGCACTAGACAGGGCACTGAAGCTTTCTTT	CASTRQGTEAFF
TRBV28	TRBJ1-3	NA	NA	TGTGCCAGCAGCGCTCAGGGGAACGGAAACACCATATATTTT	CASSAQGNGNTIYF
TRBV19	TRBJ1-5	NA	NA	TGTGCCAGTGGCCCTACAGGGAAGGGTCAGCCCCAGCATTTT	CASGPTGKGQPQHF
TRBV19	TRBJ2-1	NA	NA	TGTGCCAGTAGTCCCGGGACTTCCTACAATGAGCAGTTCTTC	CASSPGTSYNEQFF
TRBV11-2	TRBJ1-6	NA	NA	TGTGCCAGCAGCTTAGCAATGGGGGAAAATTCACCCCTCCACTTT	CASSLAMGENSPLHF
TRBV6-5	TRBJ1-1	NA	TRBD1	TGTGCCAGCAGTTGGGGGACAGGGCTGAACACTGAAGCTTTCTTT	CASSWGTGLNTEAFF
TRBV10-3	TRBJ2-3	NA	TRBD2	TGTGCCATTCGAGGGGCAGATAGCGGGAGGGCCTCAGATACGCAGTATTTT	CAIRGADSGRASDTQYF
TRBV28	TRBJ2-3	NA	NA	TGTGCCAGCAGTCCTTCTGATAAATATGGGCAGTATTTT	CASSPSDKYGQYF
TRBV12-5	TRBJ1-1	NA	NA	TGTGCTAGTGGTTTGGTAGGAGTTCCGACTGAAGCTTTCTTT	CASGLVGVPTEAFF
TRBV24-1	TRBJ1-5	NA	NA	TGTGCCACCAGTGATTTCAGGGCGGGTCAGCCCCAGCATTTT	CATSDFRAGQPQHF
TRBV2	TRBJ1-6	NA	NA	TGTGCCAGCATGGCCCGAGAATCCACCCTCCACTTT	CASMARESTLHF
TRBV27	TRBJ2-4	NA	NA	TGTGCCAGCAGTTTATCGACAAACCTCCTAGCCAAAAACATTCAGTACTTC	CASSLSTNLLAKNIQYF
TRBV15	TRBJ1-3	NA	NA	TGTGCCACCAGCAGAGTGTCTGGGGGGATGCGAAACACCATATATTTT	CATSRVSGGMRNTIYF
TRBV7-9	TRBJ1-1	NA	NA	TGTGCCAGCGGGTCCGGGCCCCTGGCGGCTTTCTTT	CASGSGPLAAFF
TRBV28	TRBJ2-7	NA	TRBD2	TGTGCCAGCTGGGGGGGTTCGTCCTACGAGCAGTACTTC	CASWGGSSYEQYF
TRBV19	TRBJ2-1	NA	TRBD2	TGTGCCAGTACCCACACTAGCGGGAGGGGCTACAATGAGCAGTTCTTC	CASTHTSGRGYNEQFF
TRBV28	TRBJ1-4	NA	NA	TGTGCCAGCAGTTTACGGAATGAAAAACTGTTTTTT	CASSLRNEKLFF
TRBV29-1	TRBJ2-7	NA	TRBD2	TGCAGCGTTTATTTGTTGGGGACTAGCGGCTTTAGCTCCTACGAGCAGTACTTC	CSVYLLGTSGFSSYEQYF
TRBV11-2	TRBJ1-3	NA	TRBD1	TGTGCCAGCAGCCCCATGACAGGGACCTCTGGAAACACCATATATTTT	CASSPMTGTSGNTIYF
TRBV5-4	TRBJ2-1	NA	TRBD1	TGTGCCAGCAGCTTGGCCGGGACAGGGGCCTACAATGAGCAGTTCTTC	CASSLAGTGAYNEQFF
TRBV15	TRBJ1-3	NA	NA	TGTGCCACCAGCAGAAAACAGGGAGGCGGAAACACCATATATTTT	CATSRKQGGGNTIYF
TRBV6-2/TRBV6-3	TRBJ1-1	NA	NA	TGTGCCAGCAGTTACGCCGACGGAGGGATTGAAGCTTTCTTT	CASSYADGGIEAFF
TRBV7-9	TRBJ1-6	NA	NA	TGTGCCAGCAGCTTAGACAGGGTCTTCGGATCACCCCTCCACTTT	CASSLDRVFGSPLHF
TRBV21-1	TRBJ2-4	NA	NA	TGTGCCAGCAGCAAAGAGAGGGACAGGGGTCAGGGGAACATTCAGTACTTC	CASSKERDRGQGNIQYF
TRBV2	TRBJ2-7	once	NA	TGTGCCAGCAGTTTCTTAGGCGGGGACGAGCAGTACTTC	CASSFLGGDEQYF
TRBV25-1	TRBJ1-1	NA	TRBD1	TGTGCCAGCAGTGCGTATACAGGGGACGGCACTGAAGCTTTCTTT	CASSAYTGDGTEAFF
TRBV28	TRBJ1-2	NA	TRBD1	TGTGCCAGCATGGGGACAGGGCTTGGCTACACCTTC	CASMGTGLGYTF
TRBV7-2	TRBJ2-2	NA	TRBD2	TGTGCCAGCAGCTTAGTTAGCGGGACCGCCGGGGAGCTGTTTTTT	CASSLVSGTAGELFF
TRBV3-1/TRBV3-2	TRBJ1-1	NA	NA	TGTGCCAGCAGCCTAAATCTGGGGGGGAACACTGAAGCTTTCTTT	CASSLNLGGNTEAFF
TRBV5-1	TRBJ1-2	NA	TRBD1	TGCGCCAGCAGCCCAAGAACCGGGACAGGGGATTCGGGCGGCTACACCTTC	CASSPRTGTGDSGGYTF
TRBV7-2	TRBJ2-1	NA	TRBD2	TGTGCCAGCAGCTGGAGGCCTAGCGGGAGTTGGAATGAGCAGTTCTTC	CASSWRPSGSWNEQFF
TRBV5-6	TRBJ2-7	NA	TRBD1	TGTGCCAGCAGTTACAGGGGCTACGAGCAGTACTTC	CASSYRGYEQYF
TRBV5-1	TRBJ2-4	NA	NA	TGCGCCAGCAGCCAACAGGGAGATACTTCTCTGGTGGACTTC	CASSQQGDTSLVDF
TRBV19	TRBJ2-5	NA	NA	TGTGCCAGTAGTATTCGGAGGGCCCCTCAAGAGACCCAGTACTTC	CASSIRRAPQETQYF
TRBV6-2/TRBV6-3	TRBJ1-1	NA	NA	TGTGCCAGCAGTTACTCGACACAGGACATGAACACTGAAGCTTTCTTT	CASSYSTQDMNTEAFF
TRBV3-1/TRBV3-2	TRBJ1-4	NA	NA	TGTGCCAGCAGCCAAGAACAGCTCCACGGGAAACTGTTTTTT	CASSQEQLHGKLFF
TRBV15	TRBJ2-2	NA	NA	TGTGCCACCAGCAGAGTAGGCATCACCGGGGAGCTGTTTTTT	CATSRVGITGELFF
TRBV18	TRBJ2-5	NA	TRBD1	TGTGCCAGCTCACCGGGACAGCAAGAGACCCAGTACTTC	CASSPGQQETQYF
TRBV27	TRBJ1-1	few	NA	TGTGCCAGCAGTTTATGGGTCGGCGGCACTGAAGCTTTCTTT	CASSLWVGGTEAFF
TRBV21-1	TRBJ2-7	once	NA	TGTGCCAGCACCCCGTGGAGCTACGAGCAGTACTTC	CASTPWSYEQYF
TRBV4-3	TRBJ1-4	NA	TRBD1	TGCGCCAGCAGAAGACAGGGGAAGGAAAAACTGTTTTTT	CASRRQGKEKLFF
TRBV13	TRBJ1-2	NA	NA	TGTGCCAGCAGCCGCTGGGGAAGGGACTATGGCTACACCTTC	CASSRWGRDYGYTF
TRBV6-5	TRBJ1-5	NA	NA	TGTGCCAGCAGAGGACCCAATCAGCCCCAGCATTTT	CASRGPNQPQHF
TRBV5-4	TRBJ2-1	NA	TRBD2	TGTGCCAGCAGCGGGGCTAGCGGGAGTGTATACAATGAGCAGTTCTTC	CASSGASGSVYNEQFF
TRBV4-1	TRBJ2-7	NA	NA	TGCGCCAGCAGCCCCGGCAGGGGCTCCTACGAGCAGTACTTC	CASSPGRGSYEQYF
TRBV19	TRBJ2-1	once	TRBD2	TGTGCCAGTAGTCCCCTTACTAGCGGGAGTTATTACAATGAGCAGTTCTTC	CASSPLTSGSYYNEQFF
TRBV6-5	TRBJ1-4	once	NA	TGTGCCAGCAGTTATCGGGGCGCAACTAATGAAAAACTGTTTTTT	CASSYRGATNEKLFF
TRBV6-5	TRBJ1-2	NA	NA	TGTGCCAGCAGTCGGGGACATGGGGGCTACACCTTC	CASSRGHGGYTF
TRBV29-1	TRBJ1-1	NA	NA	TGCAGCGTGGGGGGAGAAGGGGTGAACACTGAAGCTTTCTTT	CSVGGEGVNTEAFF
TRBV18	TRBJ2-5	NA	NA	TGTGCCAGCTCACCTAACCGGGGGGAGACCCAGTACTTC	CASSPNRGETQYF
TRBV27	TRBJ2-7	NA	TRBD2	TGTGCCAGCAGTTTATCGGGCGGGAGTTGGGACGAGCAGTACTTC	CASSLSGGSWDEQYF
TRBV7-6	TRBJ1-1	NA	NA	TGTGCCAGCAGCTTGGTAGGGGTGAACACTGAAGCTTTCTTT	CASSLVGVNTEAFF
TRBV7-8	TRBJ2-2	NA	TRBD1	TGTGCCAGCAGCTTAGCGTGGGTTGGGGACAGGGTTTCCGGGGAGCTGTTTTTT	CASSLAWVGDRVSGELFF
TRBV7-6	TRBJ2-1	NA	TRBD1	TGTGCCAGCAGCCCGACAGGGGGCCTGTACAATGAGCAGTTCTTC	CASSPTGGLYNEQFF
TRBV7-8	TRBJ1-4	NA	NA	TGTGCCAGCAGCCTCACCAGGGCGGGGTGGGGTGAAAAACTGTTTTTT	CASSLTRAGWGEKLFF
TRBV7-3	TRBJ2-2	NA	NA	TGTGCCAGCAGCTTAACCGCAGGGGCAGGCACCGGGGAGCTGTTTTTT	CASSLTAGAGTGELFF
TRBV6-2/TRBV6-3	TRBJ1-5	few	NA	TGTGCCAGCAGTTACATCGCGGCAGGGATGAATCAGCCCCAGCATTTT	CASSYIAAGMNQPQHF
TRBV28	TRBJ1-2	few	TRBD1	TGTGCCAGCAGTTTATCAACGGGTCAGGGGGGCTATGGCTACACCTTC	CASSLSTGQGGYGYTF